A selection of T cell receptor beta chains follows, all from one sample in a study of tumor-infiltrating lymphocytes in oesophageal squamous cell carcinoma. In TCRdb, the PCR reads were re-called with MiXCR into one record per CDR3 protein. The sample lists over 14,000 distinct CDR3 sequences; approximately 45% were seen once. The sequenced sample consisted of blood. The receptors were gathered from a male donor with esophageal squamous cell carcinoma. The CDR3 runs from the conserved cysteine through the conserved F or W. The order of the fields is D gene, J gene, clone size, V gene, CDR3 protein, CDR3 DNA. D genes are given only for firm matches. Size values are once, few and many counts, or a class for expanded clones, and some rows have none.

NA | TRBJ1-1 | NA | TRBV7-2 | CASSLVLGESTEAFF | TGTGCCAGCAGCTTAGTGCTGGGGGAGAGCACTGAAGCTTTCTTT
TRBD2 | TRBJ2-7 | NA | TRBV9 | CASSVASGRALGEQYF | TGTGCCAGCAGCGTAGCAAGCGGGAGGGCCTTGGGTGAGCAGTACTTC
NA | TRBJ2-5 | NA | TRBV11-2 | CASSFNRRQETQYF | TGTGCCAGCAGCTTCAATCGGCGCCAAGAGACCCAGTACTTC
NA | TRBJ2-7 | NA | TRBV6-1 | CASSEAGVLYEQYF | TGTGCCAGCAGTGAAGCGGGAGTTCTCTACGAGCAGTACTTC
NA | TRBJ2-7 | medium-sized | TRBV7-9 | CASSLATVYHEQYF | TGTGCCAGCAGCTTAGCCACTGTATACCACGAGCAGTACTTC
TRBD2 | TRBJ2-1 | medium-sized | TRBV12-3/TRBV12-4 | CASSLPPLGLAGGPYNEQFF | TGTGCCAGCAGTTTACCCCCCCTTGGACTAGCGGGAGGGCCGTACAATGAGCAGTTCTTC
TRBD2 | TRBJ2-5 | NA | TRBV7-3 | CASSPGTSDLETQYF | TGTGCCAGCAGCCCAGGGACTAGCGATCTCGAGACCCAGTACTTC
NA | TRBJ2-3 | NA | TRBV7-8 | CASSFGDTTDTRYF | TGTGCCAGCAGCTTCGGGGACACCACAGATACGCGGTATTTT
NA | TRBJ2-5 | NA | TRBV5-1 | CASRVREETQYF | TGCGCCAGCAGGGTACGGGAGGAGACCCAGTACTTC
NA | TRBJ2-7 | NA | TRBV28 | CASTTGYSYEQYF | TGTGCCAGCACAACAGGTTACTCCTACGAGCAGTACTTC
TRBD2 | TRBJ2-7 | NA | TRBV7-6 | CASSFGGGLDEQYF | TGTGCCAGCAGCTTTGGCGGGGGGCTCGACGAGCAGTACTTC
NA | TRBJ2-1 | NA | TRBV12-3/TRBV12-4 | CASSLTDNEQFF | TGTGCCAGCAGTTTAACCGACAATGAGCAGTTCTTC
NA | TRBJ2-1 | many | TRBV11-2 | CASSDNGLQPRF | TGTGCCAGCAGCGATAACGGACTGCAACCGCGCTTC
NA | TRBJ1-4 | many | TRBV5-1 | CASSRRSGPTEKLFF | TGCGCCAGCAGTCGCAGGTCAGGACCGACAGAAAAACTGTTTTTT
TRBD1 | TRBJ1-5 | NA | TRBV28 | CASSLREGAQPQHF | TGTGCCAGCAGTTTAAGAGAGGGGGCGCAGCCCCAGCATTTT
TRBD1 | TRBJ2-7 | NA | TRBV19 | CASSDRAGASYEQYF | TGTGCCAGTAGCGACAGGGCCGGAGCCTCCTACGAGCAGTACTTC
TRBD1 | TRBJ2-7 | many | TRBV6-6 | CASSYGQGSSYEQYF | TGTGCCAGCAGTTACGGACAGGGCAGCTCCTACGAGCAGTACTTC
NA | TRBJ1-4 | few | TRBV7-8 | CASSLSGVATNEKLFF | TGTGCCAGCAGCTTAAGTGGCGTTGCAACTAATGAAAAACTGTTTTTT
NA | TRBJ2-7 | few | TRBV7-2 | CASSLGTEYEQYF | TGTGCCAGCAGCTTAGGGACAGAATACGAGCAGTACTTC
NA | TRBJ2-7 | NA | TRBV7-2 | CASSSYTRRSSYEQYF | TGTGCCAGCAGTTCATATACTAGAAGGTCGTCCTACGAGCAGTACTTC
NA | TRBJ2-7 | many | TRBV5-1 | CASRVRQGSSYEQYF | TGCGCCAGCAGGGTGAGGCAGGGAAGCTCCTACGAGCAGTACTTC
TRBD1 | TRBJ1-2 | NA | TRBV6-5 | CARGTGGWYGYTF | TGTGCCAGGGGGACAGGGGGGTGGTATGGCTACACCTTC
NA | TRBJ2-2 | few | TRBV5-1 | CASSLAGAIGTGELFF | TGCGCCAGCAGCTTGGCCGGCGCCATAGGCACCGGGGAGCTGTTTTTT
NA | TRBJ2-2 | NA | TRBV6-6 | CASSEMTGELFF | TGTGCCAGCAGCGAGATGACCGGGGAGCTGTTTTTT